Shown below are 29 T cell receptor beta chains from a single sample sequenced in a study of blood T cell repertoires in COVID-19. Clones were sequenced by immunoSEQ multiplex PCR, and TCRdb holds only the in-frame ones, with some missing. The table lists around 56,000 clones, 70% to 90% of them singletons, with about 7.1% in the top ten. Sequenced sample: peripheral blood. Source of these receptors: a man aged 55 to 70 with acute or convalescent COVID-19.

This clone has just one count. This rearrangement joins TRBV9 to TRBJ1-6; D call uncertain. Germline V CDR1 and CDR2: SGDLS, YYNGEE. The CDR3 contains 17 residues. V lost 0 bases to trimming and J lost 0 bases, with 10 bases between them. This chain's CDR3 is CASSVGIGSSYNSPLHF. For the CDR3, the DNA is TGTGCCAGCAGCGTAGGTATAGGGAGCTCCTATAATTCACCCCTCCACTTT.

The chain has TRBV6-4 and TRBJ2-1, with 7 nucleotides matching TRBD1. J lost 0 bases, V lost 6 bases, and 2 bases had no gene match. The CDR3 is 14 amino acids. Germline CDR1 is MRHNA and CDR2 is SNTAGT. CDR3 nucleotide sequence: TGTGCCAGCAGAAGGGACAGCTCCTACAATGAGCAGTTCTTC. Residues: CASRRDSSYNEQFF.

The gene calls are TRBV19 and TRBJ2-2; 9 bases line up with TRBD1. Per the germline V gene, CDR1 is LNHDA and CDR2 is SQIVND (reference sequence). Trimming took 3 bases from V and 7 from J; bases not matched to a gene: 9. The CDR3 covers 16 residues. CDR3 bases: TGTGCCAGTAGTATTATTGGACAGGGGAGCGGCGGGGAGCTGTTTTTT. Translated: CASSIIGQGSGGELFF.

This clone was observed once. The chain carries TRBV2 and TRBJ2-5, with a possible D match to TRBD1 (6 bases). Per the germline V gene, CDR1 is SNHLY and CDR2 is FYNNEI. CDR3 length: 15 amino acids. Between the trimmed V and J ends, which lost 5 bases and 5 bases, there was a span of 18 bases. The CDR3: CASSSGTLPGETQYF. In nucleotides, the CDR3 is TGTGCCAGCAGTTCCGGGACACTCCCTGGGGAGACCCAGTACTTC.

The J gene is TRBJ1-5, the V gene TRBV12-3 or TRBV12-4; D unresolved. The germline V and J ends were trimmed by 7 bases and 2 bases, with 6 bases remaining between them. This CDR3 contains 12 residues. The CDR3 nucleotides read TGTGCCAGCAATCGGGGCAATCAGCCCCAGCATTTT. It encodes CASNRGNQPQHF.

This chain connects TRBV10-3 to TRBJ2-7; TRBD2 is a possible D gene (5 bases). V shed 2 bases and J shed 6 bases, with 8 bases lying between them. Looked up from germline, CDR1 is ENHRY and CDR2 is SYGVKD. CDR3 size: 12 residues. The CDR3 coding sequence is TGTGCCATCAGTGAGGCAGAGGGCGAGCAGTACTTC. Translating it yields CAISEAEGEQYF.

This clone was detected only a few times. The CDR3 DNA reads TGTGCCAGCACCAGGGGAGCTTATGAGCAGTTCTTC. It codes for CASTRGAYEQFF. The V gene is TRBV5-5, the J gene TRBJ2-1, with a weak D call TRBD1 (6 bases). CDR3 length: 12 amino acids. Germline V gives CDR1 SGHKS, CDR2 YYEKEE (reference sequence). V gave up 6 bases and J gave up 8 bases, with 12 bases separating them.

This chain uses TRBV7-3 with TRBJ2-1; 8 nucleotides align to TRBD2. The CDR3 sequence is 15 residues long. Per the germline V gene, CDR1 is SGHTA and CDR2 is FQGTGA. V lost 2 bases to trimming and J lost 4 bases; unmatched junction nucleotides: 4. The CDR3, as DNA: TGTGCCAGCAGCTTAGCGGGGGGCCCGTACAATGAGCAGTTCTTC. This sequence encodes CASSLAGGPYNEQFF.

This clone was seen more than once but under ten times. The J gene is TRBJ1-6, the V gene TRBV25-1; 8 bases agree with TRBD1. The CDR3 totals 11 residues. J lost 9 bases, V lost 8 bases, and 0 bases had no gene match. Germline loops: CDR1 MGHDK, CDR2 SYGVNS. CDR3 sequence reads: CASGQGSPLHF. In nucleotides, the CDR3 is TGTGCCAGCGGACAGGGTTCACCCCTCCACTTT.

The V call is TRBV12-3 or TRBV12-4, the J call TRBJ1-1; TRBD1 aligns across 11 bases. V was clipped by 6 bases and J by 12 bases; unmatched bases: 6. This CDR3 has 12 amino acids. CDR3 coding DNA: TGTGCCAGCAGGCCGGGACAGGGGGTCTCTTTCTTT. Encoded protein: CASRPGQGVSFF.

This chain uses TRBV6-5 with TRBJ2-3; TRBD2 matches at 7 bases. The germline CDR1 and CDR2 sequences are MNHEY and SVGAGI. V shed 8 bases, J shed 4 bases, and the junction held 12 bases outside the gene matches. The CDR3 consists of 15 residues. The CDR3 bases are TGTGCCAGCGGGGCCCGGGACTACGGGGCAGATACGCAGTATTTT. Translated, it gives CASGARDYGADTQYF.

This clone appeared a single time. The rearrangement joins TRBV19 to TRBJ2-1; 8 nucleotides agree with TRBD2. The CDR3 runs 15 residues. The ends lost 2 bases at V and 9 bases at J; junction bases unmatched: 9. The V gene's germline CDR1 is LNHDA and CDR2 SQIVND (reference sequence). In DNA form, the CDR3 reads TGTGCCAGTAGTATACCGTCGGGAGGGGTCCGTGAGCAGTTCTTC. Protein sequence: CASSIPSGGVREQFF.

This sequence joins TRBV9 and TRBJ2-3, with TRBD1 matching over 10 bases. Germline V gives CDR1 SGDLS, CDR2 YYNGEE. The CDR3 consists of 16 residues. Trimming took 4 bases from V and 3 from J; bases not matched to a gene: 8. The CDR3 sequence: CASSSTPGQGTDTQYF. CDR3 DNA: TGTGCCAGCAGCTCCACCCCGGGACAGGGGACAGATACGCAGTATTTT.

The V call is TRBV25-1, the J call TRBJ1-1, with 7 positions matching TRBD1. V was clipped by 6 bases and J by 0 bases; unmatched bases: 7. CDR1 MGHDK and CDR2 SYGVNS come from the germline V gene. This CDR3 region has 15 residues. The CDR3 region is CASSTNRGLNTEAFF. The CDR3 coding sequence is TGTGCCAGCAGCACCAACAGGGGACTGAACACTGAAGCTTTCTTT.

The gene calls are TRBV9 and TRBJ1-2, with TRBD1 as a possible D gene (5 bases). V lost 1 base to trimming and J lost 7 bases, with 17 bases between them. Germline V CDR1 and CDR2: SGDLS, YYNGEE. This CDR3 is built from 15 residues. The CDR3 DNA reads TGTGCCAGCAGCGTAAGCACTCCAGGGCCTTCTGGCTACACCTTC. It is translated as CASSVSTPGPSGYTF.

This clone was seen only a few times. The chain carries TRBV4-1 and TRBJ2-1, with D hard to call. There are 14 residues in the CDR3. V dropped 0 bases and J dropped 2 bases, with 5 bases sitting between them. Looked up from germline, CDR1 is MGHRA and CDR2 is YSYEKL. CDR3 DNA sequence: TGCGCCAGCAGCCAAGATGCGACCTACAATGAGCAGTTCTTC. The encoded protein is CASSQDATYNEQFF.

This chain uses TRBV6-5 with TRBJ2-3, with TRBD2 matching 15 bases. This CDR3 is built from 16 residues. CDR1 is MNHEY, CDR2 SVGAGI, per germline. V was clipped by 4 bases and J by 4 bases; unmatched bases: 3. In DNA form, the CDR3 reads TGTGCCAGCAGTTGGACTAGCGGGGGGGCCGCAGATACGCAGTATTTT. Translated, it gives CASSWTSGGAADTQYF.

The rearrangement joins TRBV27 to TRBJ2-7, with 9 bases fitting TRBD2. From germline, CDR1 is MNHEY and CDR2 SMNVEV (reference sequence). The CDR3 spans 15 residues. V was pared by 5 bases and J by 3 bases, with 8 bases of the junction left unmatched. CDR3 amino acids: CASSRAGGTSYEQYF. CDR3 coding DNA: TGTGCCAGCAGTCGAGCGGGGGGTACCAGCTACGAGCAGTACTTC.

The V gene is TRBV7-2, the J gene TRBJ2-5; D is unresolved. The CDR3 runs 14 residues. Per germline, CDR1 SGHTA and CDR2 FQGNSA. Trimming removed 5 bases from V and 0 bases from J, with 10 bases in between. The CDR3 protein is CASSSTVYQETQYF. The CDR3, as DNA: TGTGCCAGCAGCAGCACAGTGTACCAAGAGACCCAGTACTTC. Variable domain in full (rest from reference TRBV7-2 and TRBJ2-5): GAGVSQSPSNKVTEKGKDVELRCDPISGHTALYWYRQSLGQGLEFLIYFQGNSAPDKSGLPSDRFSAERTGGSVSTLTIQRTQQEDSAVYLCASSSTVYQETQYFGPGTRLLVL.

The chain employs TRBV30 and TRBJ2-6; D is perhaps TRBD2 (6 bases). Per the germline V gene, CDR1 is GTSNPN and CDR2 is SVGIG (reference sequence). The germline V and J ends were trimmed by 7 bases and 0 bases, with 19 bases remaining between them. The CDR3 loop spans 17 amino acids. The CDR3 DNA is TGTGCCTTAACGTCCGGGGGTGGTTTCTCTGGGGCCAACGTCCTGACTTTC. Protein: CALTSGGGFSGANVLTF.

V is TRBV13 and J is TRBJ2-2; 8 bases match TRBD2. This CDR3 has 17 residues. CDR1 PRHDT and CDR2 FYEKMQ come from the germline V gene (reference sequence). J gave up 7 bases and V 3 bases, and 13 bases lay outside the gene matches. In DNA form, the CDR3 reads TGTGCCAGCAGCTTTTACCCCCGGGGGGGGCGAAACGGGGAGCTGTTTTTT. Protein: CASSFYPRGGRNGELFF.

This clone was seen more than once but under ten times. This sequence joins TRBV6-5 and TRBJ1-4; weak D call: TRBD1 (5 bases). Germline loops: CDR1 MNHEY, CDR2 SVGAGI. Trimming cost V 5 bases and J 8 bases, with 12 bases left between them. This CDR3 comprises 13 residues. This CDR3 reads CASSRDWREKLFF. The CDR3 DNA follows: TGTGCCAGCAGTCGGGACTGGAGGGAAAAACTGTTTTTT.

The chain joins TRBV19 to TRBJ1-5; D remains unclear. The germline gives CDR1 LNHDA, CDR2 SQIVND (reference sequence). The CDR3 length is 12 residues. V shed 9 bases and J shed 5 bases, with 11 bases lying between them. CDR3 sequence reads: CASPSSDQPQHF. The CDR3 DNA follows: TGTGCCAGCCCTTCGAGCGATCAGCCCCAGCATTTT.

V and J are TRBV6-7 and TRBJ1-2; the D is unclear. TRBV6-7 is filed as an ORF, its function uncertain. V was shortened by 10 bases and J by 5 bases, with 17 bases between the two germline ends. The CDR3 runs to 13 residues. CDR3 sequence reads: CANTNTGLYGYTF. CDR3 sequence (DNA): TGTGCCAATACGAATACGGGGTTATATGGCTACACCTTC.

The rearrangement joins TRBV19 to TRBJ2-7, with TRBD1 matching 11 bases. Trimming removed 4 bases from V and 4 bases from J; junction bases left unmatched: 0. CDR1 and CDR2 (germline): LNHDA, SQIVND (reference sequence). This CDR3 comprises 13 residues. The CDR3 loop is CASSRDRGYEQYF. CDR3 DNA: TGTGCCAGTAGTAGGGACAGGGGGTACGAGCAGTACTTC.

The genes are TRBV19 and TRBJ1-6, with 7 bases matching TRBD1. CDR1 LNHDA and CDR2 SQIVND come from the germline V gene (reference sequence). V lost 7 bases and J lost 7; bases outside the gene matches: 7. The CDR3 is made up of 14 amino acids. CDR3 sequence (DNA): TGTGCCAGTAAGCCGGGACAGAAAAATTCACCCCTCCACTTT. Translation gives CASKPGQKNSPLHF.

J is TRBJ1-1 and V is TRBV5-1; D remains ambiguous. The germline V and J ends were trimmed by 2 bases and 5 bases, with 10 bases remaining between them. This CDR3 has 13 residues. Germline-derived CDR1 and CDR2 are SGHRS and YFSETQ. CDR3 sequence: CASSLGSGTEAFF. Here the CDR3 DNA reads TGCGCCAGCAGCTTAGGGTCGGGGACTGAAGCTTTCTTT.

This clone has more than one count but fewer than ten. The chain is built from TRBV4-1 and TRBJ2-7; a weak D match, TRBD1 (5 bases). Germline V CDR1 and CDR2: MGHRA, YSYEKL. This CDR3 is 18 amino acids long. Between the trimmed V and J ends, which lost 1 base and 1 base, there was a span of 20 bases. CDR3 residues: CASSQGFVAGIKSYEQYF. DNA of the CDR3: TGCGCCAGCAGCCAAGGGTTTGTGGCAGGGATTAAATCCTACGAGCAGTACTTC.

This clone was recorded a few times. This sequence joins TRBV5-1 and TRBJ2-1; 9 bases align to TRBD1. The V gene's germline CDR1 is SGHRS and CDR2 YFSETQ. The ends lost 6 bases at V and 4 bases at J; junction bases unmatched: 8. CDR3 size: 15 residues. In DNA form, the CDR3 reads TGCGCCAGCAACGTGGGGACAGGGCTTTACAATGAGCAGTTCTTC. It codes for CASNVGTGLYNEQFF. Supplemented by reference TRBV5-1 and TRBJ2-1, the full variable domain reads KAGVTQTPRYLIKTRGQQVTLSCSPISGHRSVSWYQQTPGQGLQFLFEYFSETQRNKGNFPGRFSGRQFSNSRSEMNVSTLELGDSALYLCASNVGTGLYNEQFFGPGTRLTVL.